These 10 T cell receptor beta chains were all obtained from the same sample, sequenced in a study of blood T cell repertoires in COVID-19. The protocol was immunoSEQ multiplex PCR, while the TCRdb copy is restricted to in-frame clones and leaves out a portion. The data contain 330,000 or so clones, more than 70% of them singletons. Sample: PBMCs or T cells enriched from blood (not recorded which). These receptors were taken from a woman aged 25 to 45 who had been exposed to COVID-19.

The chain uses TRBV14 and TRBJ2-7; 10 bases align to TRBD1. The length of the CDR3 is 14 residues. Germline V gene sequence: CDR1 SGHDN, CDR2 FVKESK. After removal of 10 bases from V and 5 bases from J, the junction contained 11 bases not matched to a gene. CDR3 residues: CANVPGQGTNEQYF. CDR3 coding DNA: TGTGCCAACGTCCCGGGACAGGGGACTAACGAGCAGTACTTC.

The chain is built from TRBV10-3 and TRBJ1-4, with a possible D match to TRBD1 (6 bases). The CDR3 has 13 amino acids. Germline V gives CDR1 ENHRY, CDR2 SYGVKD. The ends were cut back, 8 bases at V and 7 bases at J, with 14 bases in the middle. CDR3 in amino acids: CAISDRTGEKLFF. DNA of the CDR3: TGTGCCATCTCCGACAGGACGGGTGAAAAACTGTTTTTT.

The genes are TRBV29-1 and TRBJ1-4; D call uncertain. The germline V and J ends were trimmed by 4 bases and 10 bases, with 16 bases remaining between them. The germline V gene has CDR1 SQVTM and CDR2 ANQGSEA. This CDR3 spans 13 amino acids. Written as DNA, the CDR3 is TGCAGCGTTGTTACCCGATTTCGCGGAAAACTGTTTTTT. Translation: CSVVTRFRGKLFF. Combining the CDR3 with reference TRBV29-1 and TRBJ1-4 gives the whole variable domain SAVISQKPSRDICQRGTSLTIQCQVDSQVTMMFWYRQQPGQSLTLIATANQGSEATYESGFVIDKFPISRPNLTFSTLTVSNMSPEDSSIYLCSVVTRFRGKLFFGSGTQLSVL.

The V and J genes are TRBV28 and TRBJ2-3, with 11 bases that match TRBD2. The junction had 29 bases not matched to a gene; V was cut back by 5 bases and J by 1 base. Germline loops: CDR1 MDHEN, CDR2 SYDVKM. The CDR3 runs to 24 residues. The CDR3, as DNA: TGTGCCAGCAGTACGCCCCACTCCGGGACGAATAGCGGGAGGGCCACCGGGGGCACAGATACGCAGTATTTT. Its translation: CASSTPHSGTNSGRATGGTDTQYF.

V and J are TRBV15 and TRBJ2-6; possibly TRBD2 for D (6 bases). V was pared by 5 bases and J by 0 bases, with 14 bases between. The CDR3 is made up of 17 amino acids. Germline V gene data show CDR1 as LNHNV and CDR2 as YYDKDF (reference sequence). The CDR3 region is CATSSRDWDSGANVLTF. CDR3 DNA: TGTGCCACCAGCTCCCGGGACTGGGACTCTGGGGCCAACGTCCTGACTTTC.

The chain combines TRBV11-3 with TRBJ1-2; D is perhaps TRBD1 (6 bases). Germline V gives CDR1 SGHNT, CDR2 YENEEA. The ends were cut back, 5 bases at V and 5 bases at J, with 18 bases in the middle. The CDR3 is 15 residues long. The CDR3 reads CASSLGGQVGYGYTF. The CDR3 DNA reads TGTGCCAGCAGCCTGGGGGGGCAGGTGGGGTATGGCTACACCTTC.

The chain combines TRBV6-5 with TRBJ1-2; D gene ambiguous. The CDR3 totals 13 residues. V lost 6 bases to trimming and J lost 1 base, with 9 bases between them. Germline assignment: CDR1 MNHEY and CDR2 SVGAGI. The CDR3 coding sequence is TGTGCCAGCAGGGCCAGACTTAACTATGGCTACACCTTC. Protein: CASRARLNYGYTF.

The chain carries TRBV11-3 and TRBJ1-5; weak D call: TRBD1 (5 bases). Germline CDR1 SGHNT, CDR2 YENEEA. The length of the CDR3 is 19 residues. V lost 5 bases and J lost 0, with 23 bases in between. DNA for the CDR3: TGTGCCAGCAGCGAAGGGACTCACCCGGAGACATATAGCAATCAGCCCCAGCATTTT. As protein: CASSEGTHPETYSNQPQHF.

This chain uses TRBV2 with TRBJ2-7; a weak D match, TRBD1 (6 bases). The CDR3 has 13 amino acids. V lost 5 bases and J 3 bases, leaving 11 bases between the germline ends. Germline V gene lookup returns CDR1 SNHLY and CDR2 FYNNEI. The CDR3 sequence: CASSQGLGYEQYF. The CDR3 nucleotides read TGTGCCAGCAGTCAGGGGCTAGGCTACGAGCAGTACTTC.

The rearrangement uses TRBV18 and TRBJ2-7; TRBD1 matches 7 bases. There are 14 residues in the CDR3. CDR1 and CDR2 from the germline V gene are KGHSH and LQKENI. J gave up 6 bases and V 0 bases, and 5 bases lay outside the gene matches. In DNA form, the CDR3 reads TGTGCCAGCTCACCACCGAAGGGGGCTAGCGAGCAGTACTTC. Translating gives CASSPPKGASEQYF.